One and the same sample provided the 2 T cell receptor beta chains below, sequenced in a study of T cells in Graves' hyperthyroidism and ophthalmopathy. Amplification targeted TCR beta CDR3 regions from RNA transcripts. RT-PCR in the first round (using the HTBI primer set) targeted the TCR CDR3. MiXCR, applied by TCRdb to the multiplex PCR reads, yields one record per CDR3 protein. Of some 510,000 distinct CDR3 sequences in the sample, about 43% were seen once. The source material was peripheral blood or thyroid tissue (not recorded which). These receptors originate from a woman aged 18-29 years with Graves' hyperthyroidism.

This clonotype was seen a single time. The chain couples TRBV29-1 to TRBJ2-5, with TRBD1 matching 7 bases. The V gene's germline CDR1 is SQVTM and CDR2 ANQGSEA. The CDR3 has 12 amino acids. J lost 3 bases, V lost 6 bases, and 4 bases had no gene match. CDR3 sequence: CSVLDREETQYF. In nucleotides, the CDR3 is TGCAGCGTCCTCGACAGGGAAGAGACCCAGTACTTC.

The count of this clonotype is one. The chain recombines TRBV20-1 with TRBJ1-3; D is unclear. The CDR3 is made up of 13 amino acids. Germline V lookup: CDR1 DFQATT, CDR2 SNEGSKA (reference sequence). V dropped 4 bases and J dropped 0 bases, with 7 bases sitting between them. CDR3 loop: CSAKQVSGNTIYF. Written as DNA, the CDR3 is TGCAGTGCTAAGCAGGTCTCTGGAAACACCATATATTTT.